A single TCR beta chain is shown here with its context. Its specificity is not known. The sample comes from a study of PD-L1 blockade in urothelial cancer. As for the study in general: Timepoints chosen for blood analysis were 3 weeks (second dose) and 6 weeks after treatment start.

Time point defined: pretreatment peripheral blood. Overall study results and limits: Below-median pretreatment blood TCR clonality was a predictor of better survival.

The CDR3 runs 15 residues. Trimming stripped 4 bases from V and 4 bases from J, with 16 bases between. Germline CDR1 reads LGHNA; CDR2 reads YSLEER. Libraries were prepared by immunoSEQ multiplex PCR; TCRdb keeps only in-frame clonotypes and omits some of them. The data hold about 53,000 clones, with around 88% observed a single time. The source of this sequence is a woman aged 60-75 years with urothelial cancer. This chain connects TRBV4-3 to TRBJ1-1; D remains unclear. Sequenced material: PBMCs, taken around atezolizumab (anti-PD-L1) treatment. The CDR3 is CASSPQAQAFTEAFF. As DNA, the CDR3 is TGCGCCAGCAGCCCCCAGGCGCAGGCGTTCACTGAAGCTTTCTTT.